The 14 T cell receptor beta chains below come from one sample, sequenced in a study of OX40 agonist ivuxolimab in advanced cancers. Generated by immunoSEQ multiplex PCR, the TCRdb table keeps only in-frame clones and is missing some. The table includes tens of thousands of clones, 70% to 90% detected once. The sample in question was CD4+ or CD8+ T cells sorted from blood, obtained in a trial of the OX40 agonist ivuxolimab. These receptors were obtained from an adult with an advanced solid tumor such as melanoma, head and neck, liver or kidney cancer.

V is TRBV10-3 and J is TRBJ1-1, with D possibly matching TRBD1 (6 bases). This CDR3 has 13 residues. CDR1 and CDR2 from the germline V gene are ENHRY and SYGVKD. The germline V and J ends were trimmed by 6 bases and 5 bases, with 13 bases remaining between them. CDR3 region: CAISYTGRTEAFF. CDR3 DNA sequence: TGTGCCATCAGCTACACAGGGAGGACTGAAGCTTTCTTT.

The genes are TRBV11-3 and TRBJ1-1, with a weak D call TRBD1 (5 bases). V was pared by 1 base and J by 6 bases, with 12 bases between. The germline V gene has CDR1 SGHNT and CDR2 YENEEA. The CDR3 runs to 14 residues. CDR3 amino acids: CASSLGPRGPEAFF. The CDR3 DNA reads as TGTGCCAGCAGCTTAGGGCCCCGGGGACCTGAAGCTTTCTTT.

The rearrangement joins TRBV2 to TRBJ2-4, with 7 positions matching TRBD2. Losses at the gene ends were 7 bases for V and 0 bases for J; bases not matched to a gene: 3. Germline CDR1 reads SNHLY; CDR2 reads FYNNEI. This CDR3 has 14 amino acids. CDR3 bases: TGTGCCAGCAAAGGACTAGTAGCCAAAAACATTCAGTACTTC. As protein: CASKGLVAKNIQYF.

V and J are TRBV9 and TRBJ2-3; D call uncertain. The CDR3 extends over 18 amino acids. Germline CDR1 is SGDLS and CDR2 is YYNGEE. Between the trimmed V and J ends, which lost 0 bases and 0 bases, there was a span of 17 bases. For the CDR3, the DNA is TGTGCCAGCAGCGTAGGTGGAAGGTCAGGTTTTAGCACAGATACGCAGTATTTT. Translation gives CASSVGGRSGFSTDTQYF.

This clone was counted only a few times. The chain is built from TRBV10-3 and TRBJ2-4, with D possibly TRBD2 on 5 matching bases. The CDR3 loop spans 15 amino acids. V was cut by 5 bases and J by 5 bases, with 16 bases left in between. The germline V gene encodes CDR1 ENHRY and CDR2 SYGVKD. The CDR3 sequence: CAISLTAGGENIQYF. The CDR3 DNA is TGTGCCATCAGTCTAACAGCCGGAGGTGAAAACATTCAGTACTTC.

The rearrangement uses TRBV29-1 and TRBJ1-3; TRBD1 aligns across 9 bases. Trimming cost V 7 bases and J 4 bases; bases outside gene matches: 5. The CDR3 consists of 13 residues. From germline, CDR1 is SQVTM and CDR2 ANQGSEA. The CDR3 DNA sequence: TGCAGCGGACGGACAGGGGTCGGAAACACCATATATTTT. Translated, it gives CSGRTGVGNTIYF.

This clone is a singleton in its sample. CDR3 DNA sequence: TGCGCCAGCAGCTTGGTTGGCGGGAGGTTCTATGAGCAGTTCTTC. Translation gives CASSLVGGRFYEQFF. This chain links TRBV5-1 with TRBJ2-1; 8 bases fit TRBD2. J was trimmed by 8 bases and V by 0 bases; bases with no gene match: 7. CDR1 and CDR2 (germline): SGHRS, YFSETQ. There are 15 residues in the CDR3.

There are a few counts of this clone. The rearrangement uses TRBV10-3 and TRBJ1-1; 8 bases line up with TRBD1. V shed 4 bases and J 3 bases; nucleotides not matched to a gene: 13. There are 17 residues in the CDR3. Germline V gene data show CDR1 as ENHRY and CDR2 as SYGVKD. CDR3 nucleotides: TGTGCCATCAGTGCCCGGACAGGGAACGCATTTGACACTGAAGCTTTCTTT. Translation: CAISARTGNAFDTEAFF.

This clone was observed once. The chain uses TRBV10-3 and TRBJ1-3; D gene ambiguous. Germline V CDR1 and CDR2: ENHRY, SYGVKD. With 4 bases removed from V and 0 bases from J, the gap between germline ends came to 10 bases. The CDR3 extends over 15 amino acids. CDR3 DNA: TGTGCCATCAGTGTAGACGGGAGCTCTGGAAACACCATATATTTT. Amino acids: CAISVDGSSGNTIYF.

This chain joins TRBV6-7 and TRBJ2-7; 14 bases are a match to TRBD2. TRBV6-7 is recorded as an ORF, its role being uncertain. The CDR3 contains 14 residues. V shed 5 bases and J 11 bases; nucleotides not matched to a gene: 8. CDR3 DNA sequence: TGTGCCAGCAGTCTAAAGACTAGCGGGAGGGGGGAGTACTTC. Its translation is CASSLKTSGRGEYF.

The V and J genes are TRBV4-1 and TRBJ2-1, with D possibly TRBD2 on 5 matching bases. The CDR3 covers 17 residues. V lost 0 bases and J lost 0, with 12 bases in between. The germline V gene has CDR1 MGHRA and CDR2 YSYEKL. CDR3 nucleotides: TGCGCCAGCAGCCAAGATGGGAGAACAAGCTCCTACAATGAGCAGTTCTTC. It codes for CASSQDGRTSSYNEQFF.

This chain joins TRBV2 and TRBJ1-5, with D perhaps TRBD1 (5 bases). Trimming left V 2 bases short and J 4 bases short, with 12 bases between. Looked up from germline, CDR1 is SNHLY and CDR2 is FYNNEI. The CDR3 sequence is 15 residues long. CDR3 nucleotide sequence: TGTGCCAGCAGTGAACAGGGACCCATTAATCAGCCCCAGCATTTT. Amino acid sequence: CASSEQGPINQPQHF.

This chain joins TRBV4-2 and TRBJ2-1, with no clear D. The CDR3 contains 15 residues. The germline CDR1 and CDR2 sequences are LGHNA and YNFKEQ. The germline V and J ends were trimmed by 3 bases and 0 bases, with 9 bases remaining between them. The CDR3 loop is CASSQGSSSYNEQFF. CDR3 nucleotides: TGTGCCAGCAGCCAGGGCTCCAGCTCCTACAATGAGCAGTTCTTC.

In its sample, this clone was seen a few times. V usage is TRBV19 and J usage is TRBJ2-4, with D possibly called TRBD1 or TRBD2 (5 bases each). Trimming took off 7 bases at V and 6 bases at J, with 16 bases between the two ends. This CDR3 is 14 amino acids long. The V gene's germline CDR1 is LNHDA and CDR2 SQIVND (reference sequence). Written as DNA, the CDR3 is TGTGCCAGTACTCCACGGGACGGCCTAAACATTCAGTACTTC. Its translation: CASTPRDGLNIQYF.